Reported below is one T cell receptor (beta chain). The antigen is undetermined. These data originate in a study of T-cell memory formation after mild COVID-19. Study information: Clusters were largely donor specific. Regarding the study as a whole: Researchers found some responding clones in pre-infection memory, a sign that cross-reactive memory joined.

TCRdb re-analysed the 5' RACE reads in MiXCR, keeping a single row per CDR3 protein. The profile shows about 440,000 distinct CDR3 sequences, 20% of them singletons. From germline, CDR1 is SNHLY and CDR2 FYNNEI. V dropped 5 bases and J dropped 4; count of bases not matched to a gene: 6. This CDR3 spans 15 amino acids. The V call is TRBV2, the J call TRBJ2-2; 8 positions agree with TRBD1. The sequenced sample was PBMCs or a T cell subset sorted from them (not recorded which). The source is an adult woman who had mild COVID-19 (a few samples of this study predate the infection). Cell type and time point are not known. The CDR3 reads CASSTQGAVTGELFF. CDR3 DNA sequence: TGTGCCAGCAGTACCCAGGGGGCCGTCACCGGGGAGCTGTTTTTT.